This is a list of T cell receptor beta chains from one sample in a study of T cells in Graves' hyperthyroidism and ophthalmopathy. TCRdb fed the multiplex PCR reads into MiXCR, producing one record per CDR3 protein. This sample has around 290,000 distinct CDR3 sequences, with approximately 15% found just once. The sample was blood. These TCRs come from a woman aged 55 to 70 with Graves' ophthalmopathy. Both conserved end residues are part of each CDR3. A D gene is named only where the DNA matches it firmly. Clone size is given for some rows only: seen once, a few or many times, or a class if the clone is expanded.

TRBJ2-5 | TRBD1 | NA | TRBV19 | 15 | CASSRGQAPQATQYF | TGTGCCAGTAGTAGAGGACAGGCCCCTCAGGCGACCCAGTACTTC
TRBJ2-7 | NA | many | TRBV7-2 | 14 | CASESSDNSYEQYF | TGTGCCAGCGAATCTAGCGATAACTCCTACGAGCAGTACTTC
TRBJ1-1 | TRBD1 | many | TRBV18 | 16 | CASSPWGQGKDTEAFF | TGTGCCAGCTCACCTTGGGGACAGGGGAAAGACACTGAAGCTTTCTTT
TRBJ2-7 | NA | NA | TRBV3-2 | 10 | CGDTRREQYF | TGTGGGGACACCCGTCGCGAGCAGTACTTC
TRBJ1-1 | NA | few | TRBV29-1 | 12 | CGVIQGLPEAFF | TGCGGCGTTATCCAGGGACTCCCTGAAGCTTTCTTT
TRBJ1-1 | NA | NA | TRBV20-1 | 14 | CSATKNQGLTEAFF | TGCAGTGCGACTAAGAACCAGGGGTTAACTGAAGCTTTCTTT
TRBJ2-7 | TRBD2 | many | TRBV3-1 | 13 | CASSQFSGDEQYF | TGTGCCAGCAGCCAATTCAGCGGGGACGAGCAGTACTTC
TRBJ1-2 | NA | NA | TRBV5-1 | 13 | CASSLGGDDGYTF | TGCGCCAGCAGCTTGGGCGGGGATGATGGCTACACCTTC
TRBJ2-3 | NA | NA | TRBV3-2 | 16 | CASSQSDRGPWDTQYF | TGTGCCAGCAGCCAATCGGACAGGGGTCCATGGGATACGCAGTATTTT
TRBJ2-7 | NA | many | TRBV4-2 | 15 | CASSQAGTGPYEQYF | TGTGCCAGCAGCCAAGCCGGGACCGGGCCCTACGAGCAGTACTTC
TRBJ1-2 | NA | many | TRBV20-1 | 14 | CSAPPIGLDYGYTF | TGCAGTGCTCCTCCCATAGGATTAGACTATGGCTACACCTTC